This T cell receptor beta chain was documented in a study of CD8 T cells in Susac syndrome (dated by TCRdb to the late 2010s). Notes on the research overall: Among the sequenced Susac syndrome patients, five or six had clinically active disease and roughly 8 were in clinical remission. At blood withdrawal, Susac syndrome patients were therapy-naive, treated with corticosteroids (with IVIg additionally given to some), or treated with IVIg alone. The study used repertoire sequencing to test whether antigen drove CD8+ T cell activation and differentiation in Susac syndrome. The clonality of the CD8+ T cell repertoire was compared across over 9 healthy donors, around 14 Susac syndrome patients and around 15 multiple sclerosis patients. Findings and caveats that apply to the study as a whole: Clonal expansion was observed in Susac syndrome CD8+ repertoires, with the highest expansion in CD8+ TEMRA cells and greater expansion in clinically active than in remitting patients. Sixteen Susac-specific public clones were identified in the total CD8+ repertoire, and roughly five Susac-specific public clones were identified in the CD8+ TEMRA repertoire. The number of individuals in the TCR sequencing and HLA analysis was recognized as being relatively small.

Peripheral blood CD8+ and CD4+ T cells from healthy donors, Susac syndrome patients and multiple sclerosis patients were profiled using high-throughput TCR beta sequencing. The Susac syndrome patients fulfilled recently defined diagnostic criteria for either definite or probable disease. Bulk CD8+ and CD4+ T cells were purified by magnetic negative isolation, whereas CD8+ TEMRA cells were enriched by FACS. Blood was drawn into EDTA tubes, processed within 24 hours, and PBMCs were isolated by density gradient centrifugation. PBMCs intended for TCR sequencing were cryopreserved in liquid nitrogen and were subsequently thawed in a 37 degrees C water bath. The sorted or isolated CD4+, CD8+ and CD8+ TEMRA cells reached a purity of at least 90%. RNA was extracted using the RNeasy kit, and roughly 0.45 to 1 microgram was reverse transcribed with random hexamers. TCR beta CDR3 regions were amplified with the immunoSEQ multiplex PCR assay covering 54 Vbeta and 13 Jbeta segments. To correct PCR amplification bias, a synthetic template baseline was used for both primer optimization and computational correction. The authors processed their data as follows. Reads were assigned to V, D and J genes according to IMGT and analyzed in immunoSEQ Analyzer, with only productive sequences retained. Clonality was computed as one minus Shannon entropy normalized by log2 of the number of productive unique sequences. For each patient and control, public and private clones were evaluated among the 100 most prevalent clones. Susac-specific clones were defined as absent from healthy and MS cohorts, around 1,000 published viral clones and other ImmuneACCESS disease sequences. TCRdb took the public reads, trimmed them with fastp at Q25, ran MiXCR for clone calling and kept in-frame beta chains. Every CDR3 protein is listed once, alongside the most common genes and DNA of its rows. The V and J calls were not made by the authors but by TCRdb's processing. Across this sample there are 130,000 or so distinct CDR3 sequences, with roughly 94% seen only once. The ten largest make up about 0.27% of the sample.

Deletion took 5 bases off V and 2 bases off J, with a span of 15 bases between the germline ends. Per the germline V gene, SGHVS is the CDR1 and FQNEAQ is the CDR2. CDR3 length: 15 amino acids, cysteine to phenylalanine. Only the CDR3 region is kept as DNA, spanning 45 bases read in frame from base 1. Comments on this clonotype: Its antigen is not yet known. Base qualities are not at hand, and no much larger clone is one base apart.

The sequence derives from a human donor with Susac syndrome. Rearrangement joined TRBV7-8 to TRBJ1-1, with TRBD1 tentatively as D gene (5 bases match). The specimen was CD8+ T cells from PBMCs. The CDR3 amino acid sequence is: CASSLPEGINTEAFF. The DNA reads TGTGCCAGCAGCCTGCCCGAGGGGATTAACACTGAAGCTTTCTTT.